Shown below are 20 T cell receptor beta chains from a single sample sequenced in a study of T-cell memory formation after mild COVID-19. TCRdb processed the 5' RACE reads anew with MiXCR; each CDR3 protein has one entry. The profile shows roughly 500,000 distinct CDR3 sequences, roughly 22% of them singletons. Input material: PBMCs or a T cell subset sorted from them (not recorded which). The source is an adult woman who had mild COVID-19 (a few samples of this study predate the infection). Cell type and time point are not known.

This clonotype was recorded many times. The rearrangement links TRBV7-7 to TRBJ2-1, with D possibly TRBD1 on 5 matching bases. The CDR3 spans 15 residues. V shed 1 base and J shed 2 bases, with 9 bases lying between them. CDR1 SSHAT and CDR2 FNYEAQ come from the germline V gene (reference sequence). CDR3 sequence reads: CASSLDRGPYNEQFF. For the CDR3, the DNA is TGTGCCAGCAGCTTAGATAGGGGTCCCTACAATGAGCAGTTCTTC.

The chain couples TRBV3-1 to TRBJ2-1; D not certain. The CDR3 runs to 13 residues. CDR1 and CDR2 from the germline V gene are LGHDT and YNNKEL (reference sequence). Trimming shortened V by 0 bases and J by 10 bases, and 10 bases separated the two germline ends. The CDR3 sequence: CASSQDISAEQFF. Written as DNA, the CDR3 is TGTGCCAGCAGCCAAGATATCAGCGCAGAGCAGTTCTTC.

This clonotype was seen more than once but under ten times. The chain is built from TRBV20-1 and TRBJ2-3, with a tentative D call TRBD2 (7 bases). This CDR3 has 15 amino acids. The V gene's germline CDR1 is DFQATT and CDR2 SNEGSKA (reference sequence). V was trimmed by 7 bases and J by 2 bases, leaving 19 bases between them. CDR3: CSEAGGRGATDTQYF. CDR3 coding DNA: TGCAGTGAGGCCGGGGGGCGCGGGGCCACAGATACGCAGTATTTT.

This clonotype has just a few counts. DNA of the CDR3: TGTGCCAGCAGTTCCGCCATGTTCCCTGAAGCTTTCTTT. It yields the protein CASSSAMFPEAFF. The chain carries TRBV6-6 and TRBJ1-1; D is unresolved. The CDR3 has 13 residues. V was shortened by 4 bases and J by 6 bases, with 12 bases between the two germline ends. Germline CDR1 reads MNHNY; CDR2 reads SVGAGI (reference sequence).

The rearrangement joins TRBV12-3 or TRBV12-4 to TRBJ2-1; unclear D gene. The CDR3 spans 15 residues. The V end was cut by 3 bases, the J end by 7 bases, with 16 bases between. The CDR3 DNA follows: TGTGCCAGCAGTTTCAGGAGATCCCCCTTTAATGAGCAGTTCTTC. This sequence encodes CASSFRRSPFNEQFF.

The V and J genes are TRBV15 and TRBJ2-3; maybe TRBD1 (5 bases). V was cut by 1 base and J by 2 bases, with 13 bases left in between. The CDR3 contains 16 residues. Germline values: CDR1 LNHNV, CDR2 YYDKDF (reference sequence). Here the CDR3 reads CATSRAEARDTDTQYF. The CDR3 DNA reads TGTGCCACCAGCAGAGCAGAGGCCAGGGACACAGATACGCAGTATTTT.

This clonotype appeared a few times. The chain uses TRBV10-3 and TRBJ2-3; D is ambiguous. Germline V gene lookup returns CDR1 ENHRY and CDR2 SYGVKD. This CDR3 has 12 residues. The V end was cut by 2 bases, the J end by 6 bases, with 6 bases between. CDR3 region: CAISENTDTQYF. The CDR3 DNA reads TGTGCCATCAGTGAGAATACTGATACGCAGTATTTT.

This clonotype occurred a few times. The chain recombines TRBV5-1 with TRBJ2-5; TRBD2 aligns across 13 bases. The germline V gene has CDR1 SGHRS and CDR2 YFSETQ. This CDR3 comprises 16 residues. V lost 3 bases to trimming and J lost 2 bases; unmatched junction nucleotides: 4. The CDR3 is CASSWGTSGEQETQYF. CDR3 sequence (DNA): TGCGCCAGCAGCTGGGGGACTAGCGGGGAACAAGAGACCCAGTACTTC.

This clonotype was recorded a few times. This chain connects TRBV14 to TRBJ2-2, with TRBD1 identical over 7 bases. The V and J ends lost 3 bases and 4 bases, in that order; junction bases with no gene match: 8. The CDR3 runs to 16 residues. CDR1 SGHDN and CDR2 FVKESK come from the germline V gene. The CDR3 sequence is CASSQGRTGLTGELFF. The CDR3 nucleotides read TGTGCCAGCAGCCAGGGTCGGACAGGACTCACCGGGGAGCTGTTTTTT.

The chain uses TRBV6-2 or TRBV6-3 and TRBJ2-7; a possible D gene is TRBD1 (6 bases). V was pared by 10 bases and J by 1 base, with 14 bases between. The CDR3 totals 13 residues. The germline CDR1 and CDR2 sequences are MNHEY and SVGEGT. This CDR3 reads CATQDRRSYEQYF. CDR3 in DNA: TGTGCCACCCAGGACAGAAGATCCTACGAGCAGTACTTC.

The CDR3 sequence is CASSLGAGGVGAFF. Here the CDR3 DNA reads TGTGCCAGCAGCTTAGGAGCAGGGGGTGTCGGAGCTTTCTTT. This rearrangement joins TRBV7-2 to TRBJ1-1; 7 bases fit TRBD1. Germline V gene data show CDR1 as SGHTA and CDR2 as FQGNSA. The CDR3 has 14 amino acids. V shed 1 base and J 10 bases; nucleotides not matched to a gene: 9.

This clonotype came up a few times. The chain combines TRBV19 with TRBJ2-3; D is ambiguous. Germline assignment: CDR1 LNHDA and CDR2 SQIVND (reference sequence). This CDR3 has 15 residues. With 3 bases removed from V and 0 bases from J, the gap between germline ends came to 10 bases. CDR3 sequence (DNA): TGTGCCAGTAGTATGAATCGTCTGAGCACAGATACGCAGTATTTT. The encoded protein is CASSMNRLSTDTQYF.

This clonotype appeared a few times. The V and J genes are TRBV20-1 and TRBJ1-4; 9 nucleotides line up with TRBD1. The CDR3 loop spans 15 amino acids. Losses at the gene ends were 0 bases for V and 7 bases for J; bases not matched to a gene: 6. Germline V lookup: CDR1 DFQATT, CDR2 SNEGSKA (reference sequence). CDR3 in amino acids: CSARESRQGGEKLFF. CDR3 DNA sequence: TGCAGTGCTAGAGAATCGAGACAGGGGGGTGAAAAACTGTTTTTT.

The chain has TRBV7-9 and TRBJ2-7, with 7 bases matching TRBD1. Germline CDR1 and CDR2: SEHNR and FQNEAQ (reference sequence). The CDR3 spans 15 residues. Trimming at V came to 3 bases and at J to 2 bases, leaving 7 bases not matched to a gene. The CDR3 region is CASSLTGQSTYEQYF. The DNA for the CDR3 is TGTGCCAGCAGCTTGACGGGACAGAGTACCTACGAGCAGTACTTC.

The chain is built from TRBV9 and TRBJ2-5; D is possibly TRBD1 (6 bases). This CDR3 is 15 amino acids long. Germline V gene data show CDR1 as SGDLS and CDR2 as YYNGEE. Trimming pared 4 bases from V and 5 bases from J, leaving 18 bases between. As DNA, the CDR3 is TGTGCCAGCAGCCCCCCCGGACAGCTACGGGAGACCCAGTACTTC. Its protein product is CASSPPGQLRETQYF.

This clonotype was observed a handful of times. The rearrangement uses TRBV30 and TRBJ2-7; a possible D gene is TRBD2 (5 bases). CDR1 GTSNPN and CDR2 SVGIG come from the germline V gene (reference sequence). V lost 0 bases to trimming and J lost 3 bases, with 9 bases between them. There are 13 residues in the CDR3. CDR3: CAWSVNGNYEQYF. DNA for the CDR3: TGTGCCTGGAGTGTAAACGGGAACTACGAGCAGTACTTC.

V gene TRBV12-3 or TRBV12-4 combines with J gene TRBJ1-1, with no clear D. Trimming took 3 bases from V and 0 from J, leaving 8 bases between them. This CDR3 spans 14 amino acids. CDR3 bases: TGTGCCAGCAGTTTCGGCTTGATGAACACTGAAGCTTTCTTT. Protein sequence: CASSFGLMNTEAFF.

This clonotype has just a few counts. The rearrangement joins TRBV7-3 to TRBJ2-6, with 9 positions matching TRBD2. The CDR3 consists of 19 residues. V lost 4 bases to trimming and J lost 3 bases; unmatched junction nucleotides: 13. CDR1 SGHTA and CDR2 FQGTGA come from the germline V gene. The CDR3 loop is CASSSQAGGTSVGANVLTF. The CDR3 region has the DNA TGTGCCAGCAGCTCCCAAGCGGGGGGAACCTCCGTTGGGGCCAACGTCCTGACTTTC. The full variable domain, its missing parts supplied by reference TRBV7-3 and TRBJ2-6, is GAGVSQTPSNKVTEKGKYVELRCDPISGHTALYWYRQSLGQGPEFLIYFQGTGAADDSGLPNDRFFAVRPEGSVSTLKIQRTERGDSAVYLCASSSQAGGTSVGANVLTFGAGSRLTVL.

This clonotype has a count of ten or more. The rearrangement uses TRBV15 and TRBJ2-4; D is unclear. The V end was cut by 8 bases, the J end by 7 bases, with 9 bases between. From germline, CDR1 is LNHNV and CDR2 YYDKDF (reference sequence). CDR3 length equals 11 residues. CDR3 sequence (DNA): TGTGCCACCTATCGACATAACATTCAGTACTTC. This gives the protein CATYRHNIQYF. Drawing the rest from reference TRBV15 and TRBJ2-4, the complete variable domain is DAMVIQNPRYQVTQFGKPVTLSCSQTLNHNVMYWYQQKSSQAPKLLFHYYDKDFNNEADTPDNFQSRRPNTSFCFLDIRSPGLGDTAMYLCATYRHNIQYFGAGTRLSVL.

This clonotype was counted a few times. The chain couples TRBV24-1 to TRBJ2-1; TRBD2 matches at 7 bases. CDR1 is KGHDR and CDR2 is SFDVKD in the germline V gene. The CDR3 covers 13 residues. The trim removed 1 base at V and 9 bases at J, leaving 2 bases unmatched. This CDR3 is CATSDFGGGEQFF. The CDR3 nucleotides are TGTGCCACCAGTGATTTCGGCGGGGGTGAGCAGTTCTTC.